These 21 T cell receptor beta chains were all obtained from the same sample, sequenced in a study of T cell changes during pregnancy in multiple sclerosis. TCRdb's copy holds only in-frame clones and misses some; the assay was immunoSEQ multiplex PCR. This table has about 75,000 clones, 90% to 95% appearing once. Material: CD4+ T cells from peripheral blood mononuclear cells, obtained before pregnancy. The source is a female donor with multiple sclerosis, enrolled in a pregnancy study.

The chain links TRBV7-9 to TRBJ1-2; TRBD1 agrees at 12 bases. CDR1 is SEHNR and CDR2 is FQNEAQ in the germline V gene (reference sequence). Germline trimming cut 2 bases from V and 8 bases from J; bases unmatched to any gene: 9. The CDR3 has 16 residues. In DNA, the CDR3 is TGTGCCAGCAGCTTATGGGACAGGGGGCCCCATGGCGGCTACACCTTC. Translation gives CASSLWDRGPHGGYTF.

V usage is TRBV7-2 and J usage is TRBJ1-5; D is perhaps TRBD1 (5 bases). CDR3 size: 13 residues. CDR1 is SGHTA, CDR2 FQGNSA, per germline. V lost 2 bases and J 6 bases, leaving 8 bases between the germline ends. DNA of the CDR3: TGTGCCAGCAGCTTATTCGGGGGTCAGCCCCAGCATTTT. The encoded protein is CASSLFGGQPQHF.

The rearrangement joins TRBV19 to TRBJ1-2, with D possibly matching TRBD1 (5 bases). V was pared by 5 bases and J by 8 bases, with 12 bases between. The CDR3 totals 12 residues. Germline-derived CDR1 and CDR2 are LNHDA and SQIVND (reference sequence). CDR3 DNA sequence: TGTGCCAGTAGTCAGACAGTTTACGGCTACACCTTC. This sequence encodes CASSQTVYGYTF.

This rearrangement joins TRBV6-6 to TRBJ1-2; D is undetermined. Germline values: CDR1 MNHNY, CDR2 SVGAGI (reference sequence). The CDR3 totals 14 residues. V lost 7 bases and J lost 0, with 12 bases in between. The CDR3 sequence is CASTQWPSNYGYTF. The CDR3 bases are TGTGCCAGCACCCAATGGCCTTCTAACTATGGCTACACCTTC.

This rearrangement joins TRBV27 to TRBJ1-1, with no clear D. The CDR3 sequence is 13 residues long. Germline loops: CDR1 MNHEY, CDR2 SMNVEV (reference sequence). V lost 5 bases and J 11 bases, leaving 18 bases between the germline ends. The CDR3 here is CASSRERKGEAFF. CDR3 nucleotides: TGTGCCAGCAGTCGTGAGAGGAAGGGAGAGGCTTTCTTT.

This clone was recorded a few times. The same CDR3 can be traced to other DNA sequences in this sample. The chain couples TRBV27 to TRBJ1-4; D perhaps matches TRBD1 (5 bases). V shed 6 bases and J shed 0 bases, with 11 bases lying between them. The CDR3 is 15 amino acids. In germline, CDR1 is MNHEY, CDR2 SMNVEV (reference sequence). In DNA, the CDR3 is TGTGCCAGCAGCCCCGGGGGTGCAACTAATGAAAAACTGTTTTTT. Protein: CASSPGGATNEKLFF.

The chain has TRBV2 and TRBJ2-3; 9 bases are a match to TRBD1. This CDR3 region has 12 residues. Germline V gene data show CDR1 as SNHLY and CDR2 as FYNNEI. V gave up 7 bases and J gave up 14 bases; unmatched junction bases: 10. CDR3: CASISRDRVRYF. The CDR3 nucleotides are TGTGCCAGCATTTCCCGGGACAGGGTTAGGTATTTT.

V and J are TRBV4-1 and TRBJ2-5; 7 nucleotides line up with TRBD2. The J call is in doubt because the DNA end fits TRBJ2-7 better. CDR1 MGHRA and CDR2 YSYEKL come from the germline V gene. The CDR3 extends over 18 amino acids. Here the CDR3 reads CASSQEADGSGLPYEQYF. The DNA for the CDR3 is TGCGCCAGCAGCCAAGAGGCAGACGGTAGCGGGCTGCCCTACGAGCAGTACTTC.

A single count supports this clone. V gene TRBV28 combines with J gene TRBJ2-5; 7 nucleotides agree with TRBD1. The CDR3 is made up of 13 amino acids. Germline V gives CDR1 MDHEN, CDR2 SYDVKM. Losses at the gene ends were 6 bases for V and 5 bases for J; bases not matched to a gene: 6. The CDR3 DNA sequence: TGTGCCAGCAGACGACAGGGAAGGGAGACCCAGTACTTC. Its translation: CASRRQGRETQYF.

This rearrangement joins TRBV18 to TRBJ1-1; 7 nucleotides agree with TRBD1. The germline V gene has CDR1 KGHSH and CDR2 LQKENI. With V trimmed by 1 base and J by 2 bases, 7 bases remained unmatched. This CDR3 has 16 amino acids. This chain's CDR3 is CASSPQGADLNTEAFF. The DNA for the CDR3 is TGTGCCAGCTCACCACAGGGGGCGGATTTAAACACTGAAGCTTTCTTT.

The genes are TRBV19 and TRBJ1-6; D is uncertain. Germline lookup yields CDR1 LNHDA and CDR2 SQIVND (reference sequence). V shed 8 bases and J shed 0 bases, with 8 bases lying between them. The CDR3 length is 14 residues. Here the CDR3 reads CASAASSYNSPLHF. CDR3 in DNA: TGTGCCAGTGCGGCGAGCTCCTATAATTCACCCCTCCACTTT.

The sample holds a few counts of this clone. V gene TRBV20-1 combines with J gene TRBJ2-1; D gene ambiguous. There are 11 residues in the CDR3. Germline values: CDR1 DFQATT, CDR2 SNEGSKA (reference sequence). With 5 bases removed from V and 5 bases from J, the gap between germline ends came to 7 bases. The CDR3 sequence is CSAHDNNEQFF. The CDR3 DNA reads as TGCAGTGCTCACGACAACAATGAGCAGTTCTTC.

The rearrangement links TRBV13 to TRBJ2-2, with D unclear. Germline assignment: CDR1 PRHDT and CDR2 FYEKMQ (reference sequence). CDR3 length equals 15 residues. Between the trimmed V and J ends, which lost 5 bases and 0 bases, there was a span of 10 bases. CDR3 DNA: TGTGCCAGCAGCCAGCGTCGGCCGAACACCGGGGAGCTGTTTTTT. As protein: CASSQRRPNTGELFF.

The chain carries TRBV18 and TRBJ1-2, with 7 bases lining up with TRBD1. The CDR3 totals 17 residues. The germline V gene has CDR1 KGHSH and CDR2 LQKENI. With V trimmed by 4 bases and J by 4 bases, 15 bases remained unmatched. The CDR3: CASSLTGDSKNLYGYTF. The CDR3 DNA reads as TGTGCCAGCTCACTCACCGGGGACAGTAAAAATCTCTATGGCTACACCTTC.

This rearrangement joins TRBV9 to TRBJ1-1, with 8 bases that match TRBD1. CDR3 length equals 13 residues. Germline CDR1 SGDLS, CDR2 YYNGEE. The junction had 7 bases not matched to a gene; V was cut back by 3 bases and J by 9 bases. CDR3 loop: CASSDYTGGKAFF. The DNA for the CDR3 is TGTGCCAGCAGCGATTATACAGGGGGTAAAGCTTTCTTT.

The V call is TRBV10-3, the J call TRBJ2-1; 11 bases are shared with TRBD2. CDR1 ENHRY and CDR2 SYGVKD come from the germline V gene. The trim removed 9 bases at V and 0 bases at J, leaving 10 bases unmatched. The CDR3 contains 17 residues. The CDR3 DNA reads TGTGCCATATCCGGGACTAGCGGTACTAGCTCCTACAATGAGCAGTTCTTC. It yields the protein CAISGTSGTSSYNEQFF.

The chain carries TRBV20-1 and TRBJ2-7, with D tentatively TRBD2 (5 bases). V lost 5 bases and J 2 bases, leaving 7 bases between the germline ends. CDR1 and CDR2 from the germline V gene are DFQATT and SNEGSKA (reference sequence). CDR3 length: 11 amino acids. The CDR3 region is CSAAGAYEQYF. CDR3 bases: TGCAGTGCTGCCGGGGCCTACGAGCAGTACTTC.

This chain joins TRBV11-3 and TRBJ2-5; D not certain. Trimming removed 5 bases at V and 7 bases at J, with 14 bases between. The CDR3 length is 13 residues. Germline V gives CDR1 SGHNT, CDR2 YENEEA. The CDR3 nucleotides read TGTGCCAGCAGCCGCGATCCTCTTGGGACCCAGTACTTC. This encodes CASSRDPLGTQYF.

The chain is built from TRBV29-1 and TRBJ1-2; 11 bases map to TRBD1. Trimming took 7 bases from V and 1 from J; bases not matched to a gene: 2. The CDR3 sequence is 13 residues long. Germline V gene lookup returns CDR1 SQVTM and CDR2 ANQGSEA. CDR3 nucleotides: TGCAGCGCCGGGACAGGGGGTAACTATGGCTACACCTTC. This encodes CSAGTGGNYGYTF.

CDR3 in DNA: TGTGCCAGCAGTGAAACACGCACAGATACGCAGTATTTT. Its protein product is CASSETRTDTQYF. V usage is TRBV2 and J usage is TRBJ2-3; D remains ambiguous. This CDR3 has 13 amino acids. V dropped 2 bases and J dropped 1 base, with 4 bases sitting between them. Per the germline V gene, CDR1 is SNHLY and CDR2 is FYNNEI.

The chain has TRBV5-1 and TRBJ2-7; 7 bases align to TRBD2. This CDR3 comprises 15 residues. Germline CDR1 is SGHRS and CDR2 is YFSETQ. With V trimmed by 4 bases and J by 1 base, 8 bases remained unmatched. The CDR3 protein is CASSEGLGISYEQYF. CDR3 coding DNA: TGCGCCAGCAGCGAAGGACTAGGGATTTCCTACGAGCAGTACTTC.